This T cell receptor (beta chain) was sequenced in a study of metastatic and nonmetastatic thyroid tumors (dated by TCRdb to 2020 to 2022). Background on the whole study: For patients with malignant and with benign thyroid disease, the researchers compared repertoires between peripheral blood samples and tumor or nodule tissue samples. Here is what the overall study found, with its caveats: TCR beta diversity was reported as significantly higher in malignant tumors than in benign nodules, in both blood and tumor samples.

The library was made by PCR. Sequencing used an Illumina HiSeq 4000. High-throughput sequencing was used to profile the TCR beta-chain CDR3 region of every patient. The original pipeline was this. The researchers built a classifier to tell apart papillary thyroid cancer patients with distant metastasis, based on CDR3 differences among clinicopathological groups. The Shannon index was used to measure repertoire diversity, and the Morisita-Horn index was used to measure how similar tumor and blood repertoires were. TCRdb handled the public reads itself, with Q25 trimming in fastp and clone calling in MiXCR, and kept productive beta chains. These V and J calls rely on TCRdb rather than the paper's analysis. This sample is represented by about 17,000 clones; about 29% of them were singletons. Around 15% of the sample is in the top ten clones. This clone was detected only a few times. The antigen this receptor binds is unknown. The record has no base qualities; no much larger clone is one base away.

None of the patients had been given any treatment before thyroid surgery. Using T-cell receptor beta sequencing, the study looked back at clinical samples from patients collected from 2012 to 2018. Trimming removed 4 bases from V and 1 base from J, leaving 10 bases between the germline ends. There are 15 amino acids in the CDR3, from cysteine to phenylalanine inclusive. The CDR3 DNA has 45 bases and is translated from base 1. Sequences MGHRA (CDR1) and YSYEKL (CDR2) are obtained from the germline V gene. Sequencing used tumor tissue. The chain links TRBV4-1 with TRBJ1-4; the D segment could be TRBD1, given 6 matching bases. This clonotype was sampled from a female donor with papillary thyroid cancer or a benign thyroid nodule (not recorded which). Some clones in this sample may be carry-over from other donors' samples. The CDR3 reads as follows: CASSRRQETNEKLFF. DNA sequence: TGCGCCAGCAGCCGCAGACAGGAAACTAATGAAAAACTGTTTTTT.